This T cell receptor beta chain comes out of a study of molecular identifiers for immune sequencing clone quantification. Deletions cut 5 bases from V and 7 bases from J, with 11 bases between. Per the germline V gene, CDR1 is LNHDA and CDR2 is SQIVND (reference sequence). This CDR3 region has 13 residues. Study-level findings and limits: Clones that exceeded 20 RNA copies held over 99% of effector molecules, yet under 1% in naive cells.

With respect to this clonotype: Its antigen is currently unknown.

A single record per CDR3 protein comes from TCRdb applying MiXCR to the PCR reads. The sample holds under 800,000 distinct CDR3 sequences; about 25% are singletons and the top ten take about 0.81%. Naive CD8 T cells were picked out by sorting for CD8+CD4-CCR7+CD45RA+. Specimen: naive CD8+ T cells from blood, with Jurkat cell RNA spiked in. Subset defined: FACS-sorted CD8+CD4-CCR7+CD45RA+ naive T cells. This sequence originates from a human donor in good health. Some libraries in this study had Jurkat cell RNA spiked in. The chain employs TRBV19 and TRBJ2-2, with a weak D call TRBD2 (6 bases). The CDR3 DNA reads TGTGCCAGTAGTGGAGGGGTAGGCGGGGAGCTGTTTTTT. This encodes CASSGGVGGELFF.